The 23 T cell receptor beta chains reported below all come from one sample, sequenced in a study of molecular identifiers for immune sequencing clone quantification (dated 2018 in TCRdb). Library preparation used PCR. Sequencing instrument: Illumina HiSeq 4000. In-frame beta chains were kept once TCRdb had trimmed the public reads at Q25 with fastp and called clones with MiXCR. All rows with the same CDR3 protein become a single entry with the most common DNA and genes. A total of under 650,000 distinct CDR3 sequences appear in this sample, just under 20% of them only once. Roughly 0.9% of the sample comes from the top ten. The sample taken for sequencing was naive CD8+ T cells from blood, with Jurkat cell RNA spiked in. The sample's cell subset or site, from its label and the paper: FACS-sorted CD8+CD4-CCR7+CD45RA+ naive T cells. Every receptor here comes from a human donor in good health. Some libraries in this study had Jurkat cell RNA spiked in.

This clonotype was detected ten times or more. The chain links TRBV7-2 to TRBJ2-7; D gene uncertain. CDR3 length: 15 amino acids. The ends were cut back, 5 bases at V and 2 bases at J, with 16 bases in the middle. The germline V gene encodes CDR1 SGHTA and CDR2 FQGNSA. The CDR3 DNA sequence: TGTGCCAGCAGCCCACCCCAGGACGTAACCTACGAGCAGTACTTC. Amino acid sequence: CASSPPQDVTYEQYF.

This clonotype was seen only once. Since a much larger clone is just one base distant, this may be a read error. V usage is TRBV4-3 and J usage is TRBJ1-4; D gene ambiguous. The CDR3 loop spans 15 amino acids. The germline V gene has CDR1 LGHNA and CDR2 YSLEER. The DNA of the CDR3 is TGCGCCAGCAGCCAAGATAGGGTTGAGAATGAAAAACTGCTTTTT. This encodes CASSQDRVENEKLLF.

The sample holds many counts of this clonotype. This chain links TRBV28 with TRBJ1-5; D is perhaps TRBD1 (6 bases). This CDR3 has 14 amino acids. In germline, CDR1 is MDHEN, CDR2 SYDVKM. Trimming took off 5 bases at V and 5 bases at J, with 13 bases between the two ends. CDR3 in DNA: TGTGCCAGCAGTCGTCGGGACAATCATCAGCCCCAGCATTTT. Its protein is CASSRRDNHQPQHF.

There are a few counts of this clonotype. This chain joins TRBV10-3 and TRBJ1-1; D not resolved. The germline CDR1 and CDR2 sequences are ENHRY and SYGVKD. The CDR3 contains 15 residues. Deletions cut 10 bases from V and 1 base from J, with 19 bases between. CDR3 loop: CATNSEVAGNTEAFF. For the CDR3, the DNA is TGTGCCACTAACAGCGAGGTGGCAGGGAACACTGAAGCTTTCTTT.

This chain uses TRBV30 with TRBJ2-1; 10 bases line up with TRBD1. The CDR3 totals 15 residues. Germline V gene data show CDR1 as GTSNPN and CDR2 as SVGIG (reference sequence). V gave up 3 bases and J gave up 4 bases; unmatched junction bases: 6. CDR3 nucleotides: TGTGCCTGGAGGAGGACAGGGGGTTGGTACAATGAGCAGTTCTTC. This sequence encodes CAWRRTGGWYNEQFF.

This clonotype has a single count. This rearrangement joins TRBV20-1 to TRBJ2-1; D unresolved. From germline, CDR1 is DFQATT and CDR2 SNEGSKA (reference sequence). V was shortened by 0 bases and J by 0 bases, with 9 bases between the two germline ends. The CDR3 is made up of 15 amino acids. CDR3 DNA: TGCAGTGCTAGAGAGGATAGCAGCTCCTACAATGAGCAGTTCTTC. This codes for CSAREDSSSYNEQFF.

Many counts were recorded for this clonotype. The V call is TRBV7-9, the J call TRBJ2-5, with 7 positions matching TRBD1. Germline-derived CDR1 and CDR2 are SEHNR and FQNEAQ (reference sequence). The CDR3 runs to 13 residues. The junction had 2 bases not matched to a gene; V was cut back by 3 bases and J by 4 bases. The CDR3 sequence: CASSLTGLETQYF. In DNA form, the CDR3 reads TGTGCCAGCAGCTTGACAGGGTTAGAGACCCAGTACTTC.

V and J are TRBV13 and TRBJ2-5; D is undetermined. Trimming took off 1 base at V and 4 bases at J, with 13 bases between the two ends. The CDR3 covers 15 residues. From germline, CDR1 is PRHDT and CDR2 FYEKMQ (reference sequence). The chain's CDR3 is CASSLAASVLETQYF. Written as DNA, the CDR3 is TGTGCCAGCAGCTTAGCTGCCTCCGTATTAGAGACCCAGTACTTC.

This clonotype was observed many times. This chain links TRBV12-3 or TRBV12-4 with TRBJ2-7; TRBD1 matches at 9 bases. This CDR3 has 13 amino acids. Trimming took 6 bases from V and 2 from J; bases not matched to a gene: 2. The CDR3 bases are TGTGCCAGCAGCACAGGGGGCCCCTACGAGCAGTACTTC. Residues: CASSTGGPYEQYF.

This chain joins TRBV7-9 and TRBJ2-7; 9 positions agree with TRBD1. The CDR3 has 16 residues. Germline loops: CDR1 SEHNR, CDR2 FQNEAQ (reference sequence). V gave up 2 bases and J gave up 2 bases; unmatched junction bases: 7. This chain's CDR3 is CASSLIPGQGTYEQYF. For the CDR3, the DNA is TGTGCCAGCAGCTTAATTCCGGGACAGGGCACCTACGAGCAGTACTTC.

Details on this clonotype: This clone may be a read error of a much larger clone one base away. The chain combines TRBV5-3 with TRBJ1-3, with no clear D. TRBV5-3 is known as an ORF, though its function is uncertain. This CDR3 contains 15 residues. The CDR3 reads CASSFGSGVGNTIYF. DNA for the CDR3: TGTGCCAGCAGCTTCGGAAGTGGGGTTGGAAACACCATATATTTT.

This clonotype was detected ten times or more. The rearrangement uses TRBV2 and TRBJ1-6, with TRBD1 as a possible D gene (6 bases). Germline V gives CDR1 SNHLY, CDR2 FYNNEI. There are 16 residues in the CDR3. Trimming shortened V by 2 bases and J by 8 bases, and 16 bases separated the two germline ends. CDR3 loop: CASSESGVGFDSPLHF. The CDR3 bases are TGTGCCAGCAGTGAATCAGGGGTGGGTTTTGATTCACCCCTCCACTTT.

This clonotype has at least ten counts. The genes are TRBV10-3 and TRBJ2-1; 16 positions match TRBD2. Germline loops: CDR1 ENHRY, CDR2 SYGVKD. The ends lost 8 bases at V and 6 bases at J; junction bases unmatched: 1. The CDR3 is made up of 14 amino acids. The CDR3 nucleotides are TGTGCCATCGGGACTAGCGGGGGGGCCAATGAGCAGTTCTTC. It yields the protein CAIGTSGGANEQFF.

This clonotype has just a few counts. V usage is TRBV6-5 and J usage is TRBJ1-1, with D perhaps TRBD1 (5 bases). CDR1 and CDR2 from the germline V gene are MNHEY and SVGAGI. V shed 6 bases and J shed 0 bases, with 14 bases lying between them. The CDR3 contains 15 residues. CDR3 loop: CASSRSGHLNTEAFF. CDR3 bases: TGTGCCAGCAGCCGCAGTGGACACCTGAACACTGAAGCTTTCTTT.

CDR3 DNA sequence: TGTGCCAGCAGTTTAGTATTGCAAGAGCAGTACTTC. Amino acids: CASSLVLQEQYF. The chain combines TRBV12-3 or TRBV12-4 with TRBJ2-7; no clear D. CDR3 length: 12 residues. V was trimmed by 1 base and J by 7 bases, leaving 8 bases between them.

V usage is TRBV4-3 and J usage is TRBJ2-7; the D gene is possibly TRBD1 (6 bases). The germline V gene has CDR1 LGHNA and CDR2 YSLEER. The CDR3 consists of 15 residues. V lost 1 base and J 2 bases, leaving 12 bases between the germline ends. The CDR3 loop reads CASSQAPGHPYEQYF. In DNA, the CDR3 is TGCGCCAGCAGCCAAGCCCCGGGACATCCCTACGAGCAGTACTTC.

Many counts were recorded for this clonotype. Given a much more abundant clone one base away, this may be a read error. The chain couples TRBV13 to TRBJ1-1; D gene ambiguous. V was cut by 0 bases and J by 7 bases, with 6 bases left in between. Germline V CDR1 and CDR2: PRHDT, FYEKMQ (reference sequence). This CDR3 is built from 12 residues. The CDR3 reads CASSLGGIEAFF. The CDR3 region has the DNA TGTGCCAGCAGCTTAGGGGGCATTGAAGCTTTCTTT.

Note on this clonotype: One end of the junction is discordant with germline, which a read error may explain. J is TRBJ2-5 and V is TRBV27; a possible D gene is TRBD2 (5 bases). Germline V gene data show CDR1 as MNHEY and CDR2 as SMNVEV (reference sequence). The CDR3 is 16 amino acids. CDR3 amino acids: CASGLIPGNNGETQYF. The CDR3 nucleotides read TGTGCCAGCGGTTTAATACCGGGGAACAATGGAGAGACCCAGTACTTC.

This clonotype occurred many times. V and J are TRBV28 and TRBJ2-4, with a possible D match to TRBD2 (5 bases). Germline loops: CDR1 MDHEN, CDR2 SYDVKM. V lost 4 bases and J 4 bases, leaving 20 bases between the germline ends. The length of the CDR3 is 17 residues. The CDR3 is CASSSDGRGLPKNIQYF. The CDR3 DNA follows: TGTGCCAGCAGTTCAGACGGCCGAGGGTTACCAAAAAACATTCAGTACTTC.

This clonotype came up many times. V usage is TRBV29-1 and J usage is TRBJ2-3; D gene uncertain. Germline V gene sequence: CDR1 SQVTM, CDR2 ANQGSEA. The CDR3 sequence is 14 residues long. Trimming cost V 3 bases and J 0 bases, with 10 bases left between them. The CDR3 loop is CSVDPGYSTDTQYF. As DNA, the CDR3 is TGCAGCGTTGACCCCGGGTATAGCACAGATACGCAGTATTTT.

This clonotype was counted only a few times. The CDR3: CASSPVSGGANEQFF. Here the CDR3 DNA reads TGCGCCAGCAGCCCTGTTAGCGGGGGGGCAAATGAGCAGTTCTTC. This chain connects TRBV4-1 to TRBJ2-1; 11 bases fit TRBD2. The V gene's germline CDR1 is MGHRA and CDR2 YSYEKL. There are 15 residues in the CDR3. The junction had 6 bases not matched to a gene; V was cut back by 4 bases and J by 7 bases.

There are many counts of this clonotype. The chain's CDR3 is CSATARLRAFYEQYF. The CDR3 nucleotides are TGCAGTGCTACAGCACGACTCAGGGCGTTTTACGAGCAGTACTTC. The chain joins TRBV20-1 to TRBJ2-7, with D possibly TRBD1 on 5 matching bases. The ends were cut back, 4 bases at V and 4 bases at J, with 20 bases in the middle. This CDR3 spans 15 amino acids. Germline V gene data show CDR1 as DFQATT and CDR2 as SNEGSKA (reference sequence).

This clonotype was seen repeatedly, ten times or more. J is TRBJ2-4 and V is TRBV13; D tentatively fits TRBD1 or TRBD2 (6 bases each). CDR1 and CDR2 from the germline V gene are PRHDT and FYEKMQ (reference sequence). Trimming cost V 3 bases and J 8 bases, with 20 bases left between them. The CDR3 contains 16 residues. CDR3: CASSLGGQRSFDIQYF. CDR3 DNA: TGTGCCAGCAGCTTGGGGGGCCAGCGGTCTTTTGACATTCAGTACTTC. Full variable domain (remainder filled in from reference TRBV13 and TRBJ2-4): AAGVIQSPRHLIKEKRETATLKCYPIPRHDTVYWYQQGPGQDPQFLISFYEKMQSDKGSIPDRFSAQQFSDYHSELNMSSLELGDSALYFCASSLGGQRSFDIQYFGAGTRLSVL.